This T cell receptor beta chain was sequenced in a study of T-cell memory formation after mild COVID-19 (dated by TCRdb to about 2021). Broadly, across the study: Most TCR sequence clusters were specific to one of the two donors. In a couple of donors, T-cell clones that expanded and contracted after mild COVID-19 were tracked by sequencing TCRalpha and TCRbeta repertoires over time. Two young, previously healthy adult volunteers made up the cohort, one male and one female. On the study overall, not on this receptor specifically: SARS-CoV-2 specificity was not confirmed for the second-wave clones peaking on day 37. From day 15 to 85, contracting clones showed balanced CD4/CD8 phenotypes, whereas a second wave of clones that expanded from day 15 to 37 leaned towards CD4+. Contracting CD4+ clones turned up mainly in the CM and EM memory subsets, whereas EMRA was where CD8+ clones were enriched. Only a couple of mild cases were covered by the study, and larger cohorts that include severe cases with pre-infection samples were considered necessary. The detection of some responding clones in pre-infection memory suggests that pre-existing cross-reactive memory T cells joined the SARS-CoV-2 response.

PBMCs were isolated by Ficoll-Paque density gradient centrifugation. This clonotype was recorded at least ten times. Its recognized antigen is unknown. The record has no base qualities; no much larger clone is one base away. TCRdb lists the instrument as Illumina NovaSeq 6000. cDNA libraries for TCRalpha and TCRbeta were prepared by 5'RACE using constant-segment primers, with sample barcodes and unique molecular identifiers added. Trizol reagent was used to extract RNA from every sample. Library amplification was performed in two PCR steps, and a second sample barcode and Illumina TruSeq adapters were introduced in the second step. Sequencing of libraries was performed on an Illumina NovaSeq with 2 x 150 bp paired-end reads. On the study's bioinformatics: The reads were demultiplexed and collapsed into UMI-guided consensus sequences using migec v1.2.7. Using mixcr v2.1.11, UMI consensuses were aligned to TRA and TRB V and J templates and then assembled into clonotypes. Expanded or contracted clonotypes were those called significant by both edgeR and NoisET, with noise models trained on biological replicates. edgeR calls used a false discovery rate-adjusted p below 0.01 and a log2 fold-change threshold of 1. As an exploratory analysis of dynamics, max-normalized trajectories of the 1000 most abundant clonotypes were examined with PCA combined with hierarchical clustering. Each responding clone was given a CD4 or CD8 phenotype based on the CD4+ and CD8+ repertoires, which had been sequenced separately. TCRdb reprocessing: public reads trimmed at Q25 with fastp, clones called with MiXCR, in-frame beta chains kept. A single entry per CDR3 protein holds the most common genes and DNA from its merged rows. In this record, the V and J calls reflect TCRdb's handling and not the investigators' own analysis. This sample has about 470,000 distinct CDR3 sequences in its table, and roughly 20% of those were observed once. Of the sample, 10% to 15% falls within the top ten clones.

Trimming removed 2 bases from V and 0 bases from J; the gene matches leave 4 bases unexplained. The CDR3 runs 15 amino acids, cysteine and phenylalanine included. Only the CDR3 part of the read is kept: 45 bases, read in frame from the first base. CDR1 and CDR2 are drawn from the germline V gene: SGHRS, YFSETQ. Recombination joined TRBV5-1 with TRBJ2-7, with TRBD1 matching 8 junction bases. The receptor was isolated from an adult woman who had mild COVID-19 (a few samples of this study predate the infection). The sample titles of this study are shuffled in the database, so cell type and time point are left out; the donor was told from shared clones. Sample: PBMCs or a T cell subset sorted from them (not recorded which). The CDR3 protein sequence reads: CASSFRTGISYEQYF. The DNA sequence follows: TGCGCCAGCAGCTTCCGGACAGGGATCTCCTACGAGCAGTACTTC.